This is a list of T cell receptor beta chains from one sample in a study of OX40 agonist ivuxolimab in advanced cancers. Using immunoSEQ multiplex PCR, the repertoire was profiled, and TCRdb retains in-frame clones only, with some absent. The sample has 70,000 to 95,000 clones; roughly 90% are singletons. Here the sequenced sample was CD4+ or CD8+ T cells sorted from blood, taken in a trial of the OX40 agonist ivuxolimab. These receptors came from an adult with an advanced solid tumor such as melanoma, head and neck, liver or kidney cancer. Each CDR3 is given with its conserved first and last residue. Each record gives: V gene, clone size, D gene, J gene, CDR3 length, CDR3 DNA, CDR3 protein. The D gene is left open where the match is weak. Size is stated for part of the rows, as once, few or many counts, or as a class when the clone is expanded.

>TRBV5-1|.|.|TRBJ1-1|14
TGCGCCAGCAGCTTTGGTCAGACGAACACTGAAGCTTTCTTT
CASSFGQTNTEAFF
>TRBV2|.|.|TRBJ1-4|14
TGTGCCAGCAGTGAAGGGGGACTTAATGAAAAACTGTTTTTT
CASSEGGLNEKLFF
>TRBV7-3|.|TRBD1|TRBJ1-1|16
TGTGCCAGCAGCTTACAGGGGGCGGGGATGAACACTGAAGCTTTCTTT
CASSLQGAGMNTEAFF
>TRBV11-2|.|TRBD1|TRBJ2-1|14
TGTGCCAGCAGCTGGGACAGCTCCTACAATGAGCAGTTCTTC
CASSWDSSYNEQFF
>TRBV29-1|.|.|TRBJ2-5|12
TGCAGCGTTGGGGCAGGACAAGAGACCCAGTACTTC
CSVGAGQETQYF
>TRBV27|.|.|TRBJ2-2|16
TGTGCCAGCAGACTCGGCGGGGCGAGGATGCCCGGGGAGCTGTTTTTT
CASRLGGARMPGELFF
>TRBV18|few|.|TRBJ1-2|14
TGTGCCAGCTCACCACCCGACGGTGTCTATGGCTACACCTTC
CASSPPDGVYGYTF
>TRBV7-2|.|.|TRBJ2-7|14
TGTGCCAGCAGCTTAGTGAGGGTTTCGTACGAGCAGTACTTC
CASSLVRVSYEQYF
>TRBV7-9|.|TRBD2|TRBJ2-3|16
TGTGCCAGCAGCCCGGGACTAGCGGGTGGCACAGATACGCAGTATTTT
CASSPGLAGGTDTQYF
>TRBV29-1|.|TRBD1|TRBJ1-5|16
TGCAGCGTTGAGCTATGCCAGGGGGATAGCAATCAGCCCCAGCATTTT
CSVELCQGDSNQPQHF
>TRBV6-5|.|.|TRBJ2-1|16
TGTGCCAGCAGTTACCGGGGAGAGTGGACCTACAATGAGCAGTTCTTC
CASSYRGEWTYNEQFF
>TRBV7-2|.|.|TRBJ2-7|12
TGTGCCAGCAGCTTTATTTCCTACGAGCAGTACTTC
CASSFISYEQYF
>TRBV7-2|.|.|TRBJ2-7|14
TGTGCCAGCAGCTTAGGTACAGGGACCTACGAGCAGTACTTC
CASSLGTGTYEQYF
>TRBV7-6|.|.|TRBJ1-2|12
TGTGCCAGCAGCCATGTCTTGGGAGGCTACACCTTC
CASSHVLGGYTF
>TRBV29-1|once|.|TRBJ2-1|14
TGCAGCGTTCGATCGCAGGGTCAGGATGATGAGCAGTTCTTC
CSVRSQGQDDEQFF
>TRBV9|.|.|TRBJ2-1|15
TGTGCCAGCAGCGTAGTCGGGGACGCCTACAATGAGCAGTTCTTC
CASSVVGDAYNEQFF
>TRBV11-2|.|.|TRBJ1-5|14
TGTGCCAGCAGCCGCGACAGAAACAATCAGCCCCAGCATTTT
CASSRDRNNQPQHF
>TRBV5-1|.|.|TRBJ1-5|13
TGCGCCAGCAGCTTGGCACAGGGACAGCCCCAGCATTTT
CASSLAQGQPQHF
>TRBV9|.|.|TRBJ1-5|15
TGTGCCAGCAGCGTAGATGGGGGGCGCAATCAGCCCCAGCATTTT
CASSVDGGRNQPQHF
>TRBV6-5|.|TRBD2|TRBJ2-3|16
TGTGCCAGCAGTTACTCGAGACGCGGGGGGGAGGATACGCAGTATTTT
CASSYSRRGGEDTQYF
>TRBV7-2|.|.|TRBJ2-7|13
TGTGCCAGCAGCTTACGGCGAGGGGGCGAGCAGTACTTC
CASSLRRGGEQYF
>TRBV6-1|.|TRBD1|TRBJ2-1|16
TGTGCCAGCAGTGGCCGGGACAGGGGATGGGACAATGAGCAGTTCTTC
CASSGRDRGWDNEQFF
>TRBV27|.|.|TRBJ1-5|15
TGTGCCAGCGCCCCAACGAGTCAGAACAATCAGCCCCAGCATTTT
CASAPTSQNNQPQHF
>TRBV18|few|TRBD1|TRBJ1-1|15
TGTGCCAGCTCACAGAGACAGGGTGCGGACACTGAAGCTTTCTTT
CASSQRQGADTEAFF
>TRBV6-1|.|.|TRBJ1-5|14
TGTGCCAGCAGTGAACAAGGAGGGAATCAGCCCCAGCATTTT
CASSEQGGNQPQHF
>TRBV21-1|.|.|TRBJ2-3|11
TGTGCCAGCTCCCCAGCAGATACGCAGTATTTT
CASSPADTQYF
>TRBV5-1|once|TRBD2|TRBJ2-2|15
TGCGCCAGCCGCCCCACTAGCGGGGATACCGGGGAGCTGTTTTTT
CASRPTSGDTGELFF
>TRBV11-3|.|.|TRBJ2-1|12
TGTGCCAGCAGCGAAACAACGACCGCCCAGTTCTTC
CASSETTTAQFF
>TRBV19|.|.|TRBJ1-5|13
TGTGCCAGTAGGTTTCAATATAATCAGCCCCAGCATTTT
CASRFQYNQPQHF
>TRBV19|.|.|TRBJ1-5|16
TGTGCCAGTAGGATAACAGGTGAGGGGTGGAATCAGCCCCAGCATTTT
CASRITGEGWNQPQHF
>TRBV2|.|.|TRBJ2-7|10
TGTGCCAGCAGTGAATACGAGCAGTACTTC
CASSEYEQYF
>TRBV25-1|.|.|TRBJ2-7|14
TGTGCCAGCAGTGACTACCGACCGGCCTACGAGCAGTACTTC
CASSDYRPAYEQYF
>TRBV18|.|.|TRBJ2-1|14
TGTGCCAGCTCATCCTCTTTCGGGCCAAATGAGCAGTTCTTC
CASSSSFGPNEQFF
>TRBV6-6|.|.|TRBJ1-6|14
TGTGCCAGCAGGGAACAGGGATTCAATTCACCCCTCCACTTT
CASREQGFNSPLHF
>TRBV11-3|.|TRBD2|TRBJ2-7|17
TGTGCCAGCAGCTACCCCCCCGGGACTAGAAGCTCCTACGAGCAGTACTTC
CASSYPPGTRSSYEQYF
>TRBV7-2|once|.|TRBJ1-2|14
TGTGCCAGCAGCTCCCACCCTGGGGGCGATGGCTACACCTTC
CASSSHPGGDGYTF
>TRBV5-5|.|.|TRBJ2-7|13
TGTGCCAGCAGCTCCTACGTTCCGTACGAGCAGTACTTC
CASSSYVPYEQYF
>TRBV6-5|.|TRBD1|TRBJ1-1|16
TGTGCCAGCAGTTGGTCCGGGACAGGGGTAGACACTGAAGCTTTCTTT
CASSWSGTGVDTEAFF
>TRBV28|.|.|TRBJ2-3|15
TGTGCCAGCAGTTTTAGACAGGGACTGAAAGATACGCAGTATTTT
CASSFRQGLKDTQYF
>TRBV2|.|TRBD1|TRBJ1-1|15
TGTGCCAGCACTAACCAGGGGGGTAGGGACACTGAAGCTTTCTTT
CASTNQGGRDTEAFF
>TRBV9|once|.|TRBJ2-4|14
TGTGCCAGCAGCTCAGGGGCGGTCAAAAACATTCAGTACTTC
CASSSGAVKNIQYF
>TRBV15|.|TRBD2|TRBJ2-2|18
TGTGCCACCAGCACGGGACTAGCGCCGAAGGGGAACACCGGGGAGCTGTTTTTT
CATSTGLAPKGNTGELFF
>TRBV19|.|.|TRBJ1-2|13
TGTGCCAGTAGGCCTCGGCAAGGATATGACTACACCTTC
CASRPRQGYDYTF
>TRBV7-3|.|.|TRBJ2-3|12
TGTGCCAGCAGCTTAAATGGAGATACGCAGTATTTT
CASSLNGDTQYF